The clone carrying this T cell receptor (beta chain) came up once. Its antigen is currently unknown. Looked up from germline, CDR1 is SGHRS and CDR2 is YFSETQ. The CDR3 spans 12 residues. Trimming removed 8 bases from V and 0 bases from J, with 8 bases in between. This record belongs to a study of Ad26.COV2.S vaccination and SARS-CoV-2 variants. Study-wide results and caveats: Those who received vaccine or placebo ended up with similar non-spike TCR breadth.

The table came from immunoSEQ multiplex PCR; TCRdb's copy has only in-frame clones and leaves some out. The top ten clones hold roughly 15% of a sample with around 100,000 clones, more than 65% of them seen once. This clonotype was sampled from a human donor who had recovered from COVID-19. Sequenced material: peripheral blood, taken after recovery from COVID-19. The chain recombines TRBV5-1 with TRBJ2-5; no clear D. This CDR3 reads CARTMYQETQYF. In DNA, the CDR3 is TGCGCCAGAACAATGTACCAAGAGACCCAGTACTTC. The variable domain in full, completed from reference TRBV5-1 and TRBJ2-5, reads KAGVTQTPRYLIKTRGQQVTLSCSPISGHRSVSWYQQTPGQGLQFLFEYFSETQRNKGNFPGRFSGRQFSNSRSEMNVSTLELGDSALYLCARTMYQETQYFGPGTRLLVL.